This T cell receptor (beta chain) is from a study of identifying expanded T cells in peripheral blood. Germline assignment: CDR1 PRHDT and CDR2 FYEKMQ (reference sequence). Between the trimmed V and J ends, which lost 5 bases and 5 bases, there was a span of 15 bases. CDR3 length: 14 amino acids. The protocol was immunoSEQ multiplex PCR, while the TCRdb copy is restricted to in-frame clones and leaves out a portion. Of 120,000 or so clones in the sample, more than 75% are singletons; the top ten hold 3% to 3.5%. Findings and caveats of the study: Clone count variance between roughly 2-week samples rose with total template count.

As regards this clone: Its antigen is unknown.

The chain links TRBV13 to TRBJ1-2; D might be TRBD1 (5 bases). This receptor was identified in a person between 18 and 69 years old in good health. The sample taken for sequencing was blood. For the CDR3, the DNA is TGTGCCAGCAGCCCCACGCGAGGGGATTATGGCTACACCTTC. It codes for CASSPTRGDYGYTF.